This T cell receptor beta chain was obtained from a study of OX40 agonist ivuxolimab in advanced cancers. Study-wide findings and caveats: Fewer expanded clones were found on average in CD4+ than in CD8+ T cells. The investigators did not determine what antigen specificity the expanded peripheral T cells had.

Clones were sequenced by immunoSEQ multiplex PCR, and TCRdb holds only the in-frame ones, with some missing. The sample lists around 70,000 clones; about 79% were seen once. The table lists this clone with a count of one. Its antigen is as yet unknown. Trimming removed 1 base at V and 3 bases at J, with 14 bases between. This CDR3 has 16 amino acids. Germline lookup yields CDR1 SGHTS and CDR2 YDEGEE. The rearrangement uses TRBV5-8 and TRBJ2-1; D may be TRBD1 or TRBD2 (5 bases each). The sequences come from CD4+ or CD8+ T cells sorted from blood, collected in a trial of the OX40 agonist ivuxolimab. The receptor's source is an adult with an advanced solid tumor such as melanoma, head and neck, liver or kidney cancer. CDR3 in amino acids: CASSLYGTGYYNEQFF. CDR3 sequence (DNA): TGTGCCAGCAGCTTGTACGGGACCGGCTACTACAATGAGCAGTTCTTC. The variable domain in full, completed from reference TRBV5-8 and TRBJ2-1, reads EAGVTQSPTHLIKTRGQQATLRCSPISGHTSVYWYQQALGLGLQFLLWYDEGEERNRGNFPPRFSGRQFPNYSSELNVNALELEDSALYLCASSLYGTGYYNEQFFGPGTRLTVL.